This record concerns one T cell receptor (beta chain) sequence. MiXCR, run by TCRdb on the RT-PCR reads, gives a single entry per CDR3 protein. This sample has approximately 730,000 distinct CDR3 sequences, with 11% to 15% found just once. This entry comes from a study of response to subunit inactivated influenza vaccine. The CDR3 covers 15 residues. Germline lookup yields CDR1 DFQATT and CDR2 SNEGSKA (reference sequence). V lost 6 bases, J lost 1 base, and 18 bases lay in between. The source of this sequence is a man aged 45 to 65 who received an inactivated influenza vaccine. The chain couples TRBV20-1 to TRBJ2-5, with D possibly matching TRBD2 (5 bases). This specimen consisted of PBMCs from blood, obtained 14 to 15 days before vaccination. CDR3 region: CSATNSEGSQETQYF. The CDR3 DNA sequence: TGCAGTGCGACAAATAGTGAGGGTAGCCAAGAGACCCAGTACTTC.